These 21 T cell receptor beta chains originate from one sample sequenced in a study of OX40 agonist ivuxolimab in advanced cancers. Clones were sequenced by immunoSEQ multiplex PCR, and TCRdb holds only the in-frame ones, with some missing. The table lists about 69,000 clones, 91% of them singletons. Sequencing was performed on CD4+ or CD8+ T cells sorted from blood, taken in a trial of the OX40 agonist ivuxolimab. The receptor set was obtained from an adult with an advanced solid tumor such as melanoma, head and neck, liver or kidney cancer.

This clone appeared a single time. V gene TRBV5-5 combines with J gene TRBJ1-5, with 12 bases matching TRBD1. The CDR3 spans 17 residues. CDR1 is SGHKS and CDR2 is YYEKEE in the germline V gene (reference sequence). V lost 5 bases to trimming and J lost 6 bases; unmatched junction nucleotides: 12. CDR3 sequence reads: CASSPEPGTGGIQPQHF. CDR3 DNA: TGTGCCAGCAGTCCAGAACCCGGGACAGGGGGCATTCAGCCCCAGCATTTT.

The rearrangement links TRBV11-2 to TRBJ2-5, with TRBD1 identical over 9 bases. This CDR3 contains 15 residues. With V trimmed by 1 base and J by 5 bases, 5 bases remained unmatched. Germline lookup yields CDR1 SGHAT and CDR2 FQNNGV. DNA of the CDR3: TGTGCCAGCAGCTTAGCCGGGACAGGGACGGAGACCCAGTACTTC. It codes for CASSLAGTGTETQYF. Together with reference TRBV11-2 and TRBJ2-5, the CDR3 gives the full variable domain: EAGVAQSPRYKIIEKRQSVAFWCNPISGHATLYWYQQILGQGPKLLIQFQNNGVVDDSQLPKDRFSAERLKGVDSTLKIQPAKLEDSAVYLCASSLAGTGTETQYFGPGTRLLVL.

The chain couples TRBV5-5 to TRBJ2-5; tentative D call: TRBD2 (6 bases). Germline loops: CDR1 SGHKS, CDR2 YYEKEE (reference sequence). Trimming left V 1 base short and J 2 bases short, with 24 bases between. The CDR3 totals 19 residues. CDR3 protein: CASSLPRFDLAKWQETQYF. CDR3 nucleotides: TGTGCCAGCAGCTTGCCAAGATTCGACCTAGCGAAATGGCAAGAGACCCAGTACTTC.

The chain joins TRBV28 to TRBJ1-2; 7 nucleotides match TRBD1. Germline assignment: CDR1 MDHEN and CDR2 SYDVKM. The V gene end was trimmed by 5 bases and the J gene end by 8 bases; junction bases not matched to a gene: 8. The CDR3 spans 13 residues. The CDR3 nucleotides are TGTGCCAGCAGTGACAGGGTCGTAGAAGGCTACACCTTC. It is translated as CASSDRVVEGYTF.

V gene TRBV2 combines with J gene TRBJ1-2; a weak D match, TRBD1 (5 bases). Trimming stripped 0 bases from V and 8 bases from J, with 19 bases between. The CDR3 is made up of 16 amino acids. Germline V lookup: CDR1 SNHLY, CDR2 FYNNEI. CDR3 loop: CASSEAPHLGLRGYTF. The CDR3 DNA follows: TGTGCCAGCAGTGAAGCTCCACATTTGGGGCTCCGCGGCTACACCTTC.

In nucleotides, the CDR3 is TGCGCCAGCAGCCAGGGACAGTCCTACAATGAGCAGTTCTTC. Translation: CASSQGQSYNEQFF. The chain carries TRBV5-1 and TRBJ2-1; 7 bases line up with TRBD1. V lost 4 bases to trimming and J lost 1 base; unmatched junction nucleotides: 2. Germline V gives CDR1 SGHRS, CDR2 YFSETQ. CDR3 length equals 14 residues.

The chain joins TRBV27 to TRBJ1-2, with D tentatively TRBD1 (6 bases). The V end was cut by 0 bases, the J end by 0 bases, with 11 bases between. CDR3 length: 16 amino acids. Germline values: CDR1 MNHEY, CDR2 SMNVEV (reference sequence). The CDR3 spells CASSLSGQQANYGYTF. CDR3 nucleotide sequence: TGTGCCAGCAGTTTATCCGGACAGCAAGCTAACTATGGCTACACCTTC.

The V and J genes are TRBV6-1 and TRBJ2-1; D unclear. This CDR3 is built from 15 residues. Germline loops: CDR1 MNHNS, CDR2 SASEGT. V lost 2 bases and J lost 4, with 12 bases in between. CDR3 DNA sequence: TGTGCCAGCAGTGAAAGGAGTGGGCAGTACAATGAGCAGTTCTTC. Residues: CASSERSGQYNEQFF.

V gene TRBV7-2 combines with J gene TRBJ2-1; D may be TRBD1 or TRBD2 (7 bases each). The CDR3 is 14 residues long. V lost 4 bases and J 6 bases, leaving 13 bases between the germline ends. Looked up from germline, CDR1 is SGHTA and CDR2 is FQGNSA. In nucleotides, the CDR3 is TGTGCCAGCAGCTGGGGAGGGACAGTCAATGAGCAGTTCTTC. This translates into CASSWGGTVNEQFF.

The chain couples TRBV15 to TRBJ1-3; TRBD1 matches at 7 bases. CDR1 is LNHNV, CDR2 YYDKDF, per germline (reference sequence). The V segment lost 0 bases and the J segment 0 bases; nucleotides outside the gene matches: 11. The CDR3 runs to 19 residues. As DNA, the CDR3 is TGTGCCACCAGCAGAGATTCGGGCACAGGGGCCGACTCTGGAAACACCATATATTTT. Translating gives CATSRDSGTGADSGNTIYF. Full variable domain (missing parts from reference TRBV15 and TRBJ1-3): DAMVIQNPRYQVTQFGKPVTLSCSQTLNHNVMYWYQQKSSQAPKLLFHYYDKDFNNEADTPDNFQSRRPNTSFCFLDIRSPGLGDTAMYLCATSRDSGTGADSGNTIYFGEGSWLTVV.

This rearrangement joins TRBV5-4 to TRBJ1-2, with 10 bases lining up with TRBD1. The J segment lost 2 bases and the V segment lost 4 bases, leaving 5 bases of the junction unmatched. Germline V gene sequence: CDR1 SGHNT, CDR2 YYREEE (reference sequence). CDR3 length: 15 amino acids. CDR3 nucleotides: TGTGCCAGCAGCCGGGACAGGGGATTAAACTATGGCTACACCTTC. It translates to CASSRDRGLNYGYTF.

The CDR3 reads CASSLGSGDAQETQYF. The DNA of the CDR3 is TGCGCCAGCAGCTTGGGGAGCGGGGACGCACAAGAGACCCAGTACTTC. This chain joins TRBV5-1 and TRBJ2-5, with 7 nucleotides matching TRBD2. CDR3 length: 16 amino acids. V shed 0 bases and J 2 bases; nucleotides not matched to a gene: 7. CDR1 and CDR2 (germline): SGHRS, YFSETQ.

This chain links TRBV6-5 with TRBJ1-5; possible D gene TRBD1, 5 bases. V shed 10 bases and J shed 3 bases, with 13 bases lying between them. In germline, CDR1 is MNHEY, CDR2 SVGAGI. This CDR3 is 13 amino acids long. CDR3 amino acids: CATRRGYNQPQHF. The CDR3 nucleotides read TGTGCCACCCGCCGGGGGTACAATCAGCCCCAGCATTTT.

The genes are TRBV10-3 and TRBJ2-1; weak D call: TRBD2 (6 bases). This CDR3 is built from 12 residues. In germline, CDR1 is ENHRY, CDR2 SYGVKD. Trimming left V 10 bases short and J 4 bases short, with 11 bases between. The CDR3 sequence is CASGTDYNEQFF. As DNA, the CDR3 is TGTGCCAGCGGGACGGATTACAATGAGCAGTTCTTC.

The rearrangement links TRBV2 to TRBJ2-1; 9 bases align to TRBD1. V lost 8 bases to trimming and J lost 4 bases; unmatched junction nucleotides: 18. The germline CDR1 and CDR2 sequences are SNHLY and FYNNEI. The CDR3 is 18 amino acids. For the CDR3, the DNA is TGTGCCAGCCACGAGGGGACAGGGAGCTTCTGGAATTACAATGAGCAGTTCTTC. This codes for CASHEGTGSFWNYNEQFF.

This sequence joins TRBV5-4 and TRBJ2-1; no firm D call. V dropped 2 bases and J dropped 3 bases, with 0 bases sitting between them. Germline V CDR1 and CDR2: SGHNT, YYREEE (reference sequence). This CDR3 contains 11 residues. CDR3: CASSFYNEQFF. CDR3 in DNA: TGTGCCAGCAGCTTCTACAATGAGCAGTTCTTC.

This rearrangement joins TRBV28 to TRBJ2-7; D uncertain. Trimming removed 3 bases at V and 2 bases at J, with 8 bases between. Germline V gives CDR1 MDHEN, CDR2 SYDVKM. The CDR3 totals 13 residues. CDR3 amino acids: CASSLDRPYEQYF. CDR3 nucleotide sequence: TGTGCCAGCAGTTTGGACCGACCCTACGAGCAGTACTTC. Supplemented by reference TRBV28 and TRBJ2-7, the full variable domain reads DVKVTQSSRYLVKRTGEKVFLECVQDMDHENMFWYRQDPGLGLRLIYFSYDVKMKEKGDIPEGYSVSREKKERFSLILESASTNQTSMYLCASSLDRPYEQYFGPGTRLTVT.

The chain has TRBV18 and TRBJ1-5; D possibly corresponds to TRBD1 (6 bases). Germline V lookup: CDR1 KGHSH, CDR2 LQKENI. V lost 6 bases to trimming and J lost 4 bases, with 16 bases between them. CDR3 length: 15 amino acids. CDR3 residues: CASSHAQGRNQPQHF. The CDR3 nucleotides read TGTGCCAGCTCCCACGCCCAGGGGCGGAATCAGCCCCAGCATTTT.

This rearrangement joins TRBV11-3 to TRBJ2-2; the D gene is possibly TRBD2 (5 bases). The germline CDR1 and CDR2 sequences are SGHNT and YENEEA. The CDR3 consists of 19 residues. Trimming shortened V by 5 bases and J by 5 bases, and 27 bases separated the two germline ends. The CDR3 bases are TGTGCCAGCAGCCGACCAGAAGGGCGGATTCCTAGAGGGACCGGGGAGCTGTTTTTT. Its protein product is CASSRPEGRIPRGTGELFF.

The V gene is TRBV9, the J gene TRBJ2-7; no clear D gene. The V end was cut by 0 bases, the J end by 3 bases, with 22 bases between. Per germline, CDR1 SGDLS and CDR2 YYNGEE. This CDR3 is built from 18 residues. The CDR3 DNA follows: TGTGCCAGCAGCGTAGCCGCCTCGGTGGAAAGTCTGAGCTACGAGCAGTACTTC. Encoded protein: CASSVAASVESLSYEQYF.

The rearrangement links TRBV20-1 to TRBJ2-5; the D is unclear. The length of the CDR3 is 11 residues. The V and J ends lost 0 bases and 5 bases respectively, with 4 bases between them. The germline V gene has CDR1 DFQATT and CDR2 SNEGSKA (reference sequence). CDR3 DNA sequence: TGCAGTGCTAGAGATCGGGAGACCCAGTACTTC. This encodes CSARDRETQYF.